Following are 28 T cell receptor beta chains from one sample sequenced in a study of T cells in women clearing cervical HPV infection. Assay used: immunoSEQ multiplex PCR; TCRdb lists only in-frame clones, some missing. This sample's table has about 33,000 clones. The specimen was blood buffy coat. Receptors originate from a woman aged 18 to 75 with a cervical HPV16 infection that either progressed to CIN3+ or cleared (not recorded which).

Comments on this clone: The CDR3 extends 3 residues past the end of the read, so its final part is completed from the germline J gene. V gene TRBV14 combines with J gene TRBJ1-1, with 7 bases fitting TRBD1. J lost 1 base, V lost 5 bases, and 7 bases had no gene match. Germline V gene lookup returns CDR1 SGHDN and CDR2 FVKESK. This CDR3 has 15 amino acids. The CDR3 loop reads CASSAYRGENTEAFF. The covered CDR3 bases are TGTGCCAGCAGCGCATACAGGGGAGAGAACACTGAA.

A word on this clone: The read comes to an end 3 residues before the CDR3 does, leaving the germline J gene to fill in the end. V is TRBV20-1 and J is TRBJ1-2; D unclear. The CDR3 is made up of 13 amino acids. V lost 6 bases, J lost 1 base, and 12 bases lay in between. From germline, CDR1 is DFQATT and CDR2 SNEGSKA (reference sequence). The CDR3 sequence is CSAPAADNYGYTF. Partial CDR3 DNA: TGCAGTGCCCCAGCGGCAGATAACTATGGC.

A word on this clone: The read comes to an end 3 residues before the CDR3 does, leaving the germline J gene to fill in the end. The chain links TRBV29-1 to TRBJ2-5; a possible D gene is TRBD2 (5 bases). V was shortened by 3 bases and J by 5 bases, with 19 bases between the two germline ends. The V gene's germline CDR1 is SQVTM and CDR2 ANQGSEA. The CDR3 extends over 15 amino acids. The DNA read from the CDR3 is TGCAGCGTTGACCTGCTCGTGGAACGAGGGGAGACC. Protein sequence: CSVDLLVERGET. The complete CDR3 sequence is CSVDLLVERGETQYF.

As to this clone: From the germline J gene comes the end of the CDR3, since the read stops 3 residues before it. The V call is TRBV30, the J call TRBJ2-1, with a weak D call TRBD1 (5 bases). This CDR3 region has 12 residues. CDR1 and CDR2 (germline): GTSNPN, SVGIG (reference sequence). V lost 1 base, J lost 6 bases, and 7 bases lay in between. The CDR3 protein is CAWSGGSNEQFF. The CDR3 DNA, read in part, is TGTGCCTGGAGTGGGGGCTCCAATGAG.

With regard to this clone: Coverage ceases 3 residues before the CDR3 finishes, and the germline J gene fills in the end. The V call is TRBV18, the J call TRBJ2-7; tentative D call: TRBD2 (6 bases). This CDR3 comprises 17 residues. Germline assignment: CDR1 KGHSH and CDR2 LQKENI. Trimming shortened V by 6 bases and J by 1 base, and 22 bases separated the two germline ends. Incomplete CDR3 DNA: TGTGCCAGCTCCCCCCCGGGGGTTGTCGACAGTTCCTACGAG. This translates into CASSPPGVVDSSYE. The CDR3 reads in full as CASSPPGVVDSSYEQYF.

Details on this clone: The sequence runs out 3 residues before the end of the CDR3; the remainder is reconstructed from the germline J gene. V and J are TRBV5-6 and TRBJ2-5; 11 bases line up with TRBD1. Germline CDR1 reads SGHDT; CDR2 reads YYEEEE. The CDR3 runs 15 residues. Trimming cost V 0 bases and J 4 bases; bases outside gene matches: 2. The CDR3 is CASSLEGQGVETQYF. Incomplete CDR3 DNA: TGTGCCAGCAGCTTGGAGGGACAGGGGGTAGAGACC.

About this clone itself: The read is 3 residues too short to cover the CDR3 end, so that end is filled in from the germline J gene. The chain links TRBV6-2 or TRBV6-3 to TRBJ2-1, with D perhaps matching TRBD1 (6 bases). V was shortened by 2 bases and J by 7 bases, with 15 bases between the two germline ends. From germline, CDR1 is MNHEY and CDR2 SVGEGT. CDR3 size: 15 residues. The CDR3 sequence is CASSYRTVMGNEQFF. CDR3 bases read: TGTGCCAGCAGTTACAGGACAGTAATGGGGAATGAG.

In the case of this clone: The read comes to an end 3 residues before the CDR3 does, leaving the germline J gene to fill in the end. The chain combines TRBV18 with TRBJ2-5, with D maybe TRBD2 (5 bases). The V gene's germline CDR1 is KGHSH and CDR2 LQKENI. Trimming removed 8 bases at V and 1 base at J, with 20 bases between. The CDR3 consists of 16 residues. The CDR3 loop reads CASPEAVDRCQETQYF. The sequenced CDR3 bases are TGTGCCAGCCCCGAAGCGGTAGATCGCTGCCAAGAGACC.

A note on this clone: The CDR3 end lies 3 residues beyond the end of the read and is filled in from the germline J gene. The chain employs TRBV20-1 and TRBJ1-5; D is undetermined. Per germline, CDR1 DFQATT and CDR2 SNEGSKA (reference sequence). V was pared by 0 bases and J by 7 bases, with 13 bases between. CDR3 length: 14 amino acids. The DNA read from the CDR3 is TGCAGTGCTAGAGATCAGCGGGCTGGCCAGCCC. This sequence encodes CSARDQRAGQP. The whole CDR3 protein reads CSARDQRAGQPQHF.

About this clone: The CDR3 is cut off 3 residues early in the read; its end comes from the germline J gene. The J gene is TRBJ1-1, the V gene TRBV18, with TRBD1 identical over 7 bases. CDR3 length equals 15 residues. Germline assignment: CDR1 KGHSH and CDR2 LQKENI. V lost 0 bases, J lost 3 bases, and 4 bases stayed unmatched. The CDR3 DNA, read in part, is TGTGCCAGCTCACCACCGAGCGGGACAGACACTGAA. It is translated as CASSPPSGTDTE. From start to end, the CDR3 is CASSPPSGTDTEAFF.

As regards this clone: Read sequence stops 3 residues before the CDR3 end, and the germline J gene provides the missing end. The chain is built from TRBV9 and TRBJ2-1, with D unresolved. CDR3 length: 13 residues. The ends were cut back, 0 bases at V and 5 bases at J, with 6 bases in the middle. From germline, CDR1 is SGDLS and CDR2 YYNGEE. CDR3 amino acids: CASSVGSNNEQFF. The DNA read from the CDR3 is TGTGCCAGCAGCGTAGGTAGTAACAATGAG.

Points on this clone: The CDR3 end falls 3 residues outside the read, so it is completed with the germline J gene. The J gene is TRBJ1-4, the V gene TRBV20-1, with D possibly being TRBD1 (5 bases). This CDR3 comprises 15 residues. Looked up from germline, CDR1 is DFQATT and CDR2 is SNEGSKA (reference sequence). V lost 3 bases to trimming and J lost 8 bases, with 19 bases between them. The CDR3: CSASGAGKRGEKLFF. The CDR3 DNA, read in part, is TGCAGTGCTAGTGGGGCCGGGAAGCGGGGCGAAAAA.

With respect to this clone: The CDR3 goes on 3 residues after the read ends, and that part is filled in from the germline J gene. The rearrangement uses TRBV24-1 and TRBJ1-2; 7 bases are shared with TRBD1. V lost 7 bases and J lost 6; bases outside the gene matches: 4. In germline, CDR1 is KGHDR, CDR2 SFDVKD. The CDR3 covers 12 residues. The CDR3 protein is CATRGQGDGYTF. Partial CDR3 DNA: TGTGCCACCAGGGGGCAGGGGGATGGC.

CDR3 DNA (partial): TGCGCCAGCAGCTTAGGTCTAGCGGAAACAGATACG. It codes for CASSLGLAETDT. The full CDR3 reads CASSLGLAETDTQYF. The chain links TRBV5-1 to TRBJ2-3; 7 nucleotides match TRBD2. The CDR3 goes on 3 residues after the read ends, and that part is filled in from the germline J gene. Looked up from germline, CDR1 is SGHRS and CDR2 is YFSETQ. The CDR3 is 15 amino acids. V was clipped by 2 bases and J by 3 bases; unmatched bases: 6.

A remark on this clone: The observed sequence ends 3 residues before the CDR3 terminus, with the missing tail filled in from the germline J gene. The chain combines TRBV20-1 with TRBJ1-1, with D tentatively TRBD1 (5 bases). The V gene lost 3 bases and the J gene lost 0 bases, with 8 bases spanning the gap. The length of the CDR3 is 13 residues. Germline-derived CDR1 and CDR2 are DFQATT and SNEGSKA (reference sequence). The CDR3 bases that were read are TGCAGTGCTAGTAAGGGGTTGAACACTGAA. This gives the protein CSASKGLNTE. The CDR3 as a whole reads CSASKGLNTEAFF.

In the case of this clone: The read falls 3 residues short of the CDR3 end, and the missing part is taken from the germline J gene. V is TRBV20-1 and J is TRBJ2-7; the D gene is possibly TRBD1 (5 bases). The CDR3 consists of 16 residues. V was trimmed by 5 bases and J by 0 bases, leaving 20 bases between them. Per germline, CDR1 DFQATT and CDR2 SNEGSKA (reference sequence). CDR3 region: CSASDRAQTYSYEQYF. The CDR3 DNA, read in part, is TGCAGTGCTTCCGACAGAGCGCAGACCTACTCCTACGAG.

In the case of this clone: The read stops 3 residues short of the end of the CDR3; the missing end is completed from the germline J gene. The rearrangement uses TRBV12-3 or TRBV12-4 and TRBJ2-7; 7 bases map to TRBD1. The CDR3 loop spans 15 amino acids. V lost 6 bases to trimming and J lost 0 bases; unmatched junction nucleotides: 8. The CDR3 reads CASSPRQGNSYEQYF. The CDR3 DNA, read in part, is TGTGCCAGCAGCCCACGACAGGGTAACTCCTACGAG.

This chain's CDR3 is CATRSSGYEQYF. The part of the CDR3 DNA that was read is TGTGCCACCAGATCATCGGGCTACGAG. The chain joins TRBV10-3 to TRBJ2-7; D not certain. The sequenced fragment ends 3 residues before the CDR3 boundary, so the rest is inferred from the germline J gene. Germline CDR1 and CDR2: ENHRY and SYGVKD. Between the trimmed V and J ends, which lost 10 bases and 3 bases, there was a span of 13 bases. This CDR3 is built from 12 residues.

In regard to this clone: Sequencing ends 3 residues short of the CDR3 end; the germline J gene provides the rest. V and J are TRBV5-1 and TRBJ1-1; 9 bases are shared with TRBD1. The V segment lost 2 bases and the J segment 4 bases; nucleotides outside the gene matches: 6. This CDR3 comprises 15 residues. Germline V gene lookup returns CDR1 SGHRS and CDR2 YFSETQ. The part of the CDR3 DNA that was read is TGCGCCAGCAGCTTAACAGGGGGCGACGGCACTGAA. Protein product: CASSLTGGDGTE. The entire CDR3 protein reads CASSLTGGDGTEAFF. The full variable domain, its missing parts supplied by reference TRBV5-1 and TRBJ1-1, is KAGVTQTPRYLIKTRGQQVTLSCSPISGHRSVSWYQQTPGQGLQFLFEYFSETQRNKGNFPGRFSGRQFSNSRSEMNVSTLELGDSALYLCASSLTGGDGTEAFFGQGTRLTVV.

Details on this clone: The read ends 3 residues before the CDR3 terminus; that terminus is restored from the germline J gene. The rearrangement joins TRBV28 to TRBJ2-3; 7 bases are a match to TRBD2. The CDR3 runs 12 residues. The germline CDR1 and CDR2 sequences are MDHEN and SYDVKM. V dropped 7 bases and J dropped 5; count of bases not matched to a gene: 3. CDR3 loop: CASKGRGDTQYF. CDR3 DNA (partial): TGTGCCAGCAAAGGGAGGGGAGATACG.

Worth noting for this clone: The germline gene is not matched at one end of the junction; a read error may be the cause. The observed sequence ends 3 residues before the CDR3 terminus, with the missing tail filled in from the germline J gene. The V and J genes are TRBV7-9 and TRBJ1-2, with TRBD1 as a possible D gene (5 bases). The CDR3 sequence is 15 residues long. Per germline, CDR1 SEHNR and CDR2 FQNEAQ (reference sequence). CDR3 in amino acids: CANSLALTVNYGYTF. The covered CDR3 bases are TGTGCCAACAGCTTAGCCCTGACAGTAAACTATGGC.

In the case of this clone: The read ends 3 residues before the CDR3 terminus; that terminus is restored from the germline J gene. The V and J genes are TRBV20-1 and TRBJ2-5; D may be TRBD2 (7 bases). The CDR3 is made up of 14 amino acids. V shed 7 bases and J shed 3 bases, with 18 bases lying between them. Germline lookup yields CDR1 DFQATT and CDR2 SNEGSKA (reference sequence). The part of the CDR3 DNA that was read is TGCAGTGTTGATCAGGGGAGGGATGAAGAGACC. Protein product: CSVDQGRDEET. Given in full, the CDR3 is CSVDQGRDEETQYF.

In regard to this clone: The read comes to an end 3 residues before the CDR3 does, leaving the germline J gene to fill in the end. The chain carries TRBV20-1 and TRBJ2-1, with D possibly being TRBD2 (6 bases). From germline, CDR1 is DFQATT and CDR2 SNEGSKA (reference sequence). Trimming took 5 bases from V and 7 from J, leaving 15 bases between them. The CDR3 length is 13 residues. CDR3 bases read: TGCAGTGCTCCCCCCGGGGGTGAGAATGAG. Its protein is CSAPPGGENE. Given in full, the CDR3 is CSAPPGGENEQFF.

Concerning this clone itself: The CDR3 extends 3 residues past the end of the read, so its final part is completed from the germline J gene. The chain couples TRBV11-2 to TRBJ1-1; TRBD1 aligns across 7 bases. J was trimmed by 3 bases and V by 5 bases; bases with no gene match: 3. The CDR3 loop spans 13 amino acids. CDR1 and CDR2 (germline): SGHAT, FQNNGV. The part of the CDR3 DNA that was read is TGTGCCAGCAGCCGACAGGGCTACACTGAA. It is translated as CASSRQGYTE. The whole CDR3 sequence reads CASSRQGYTEAFF.

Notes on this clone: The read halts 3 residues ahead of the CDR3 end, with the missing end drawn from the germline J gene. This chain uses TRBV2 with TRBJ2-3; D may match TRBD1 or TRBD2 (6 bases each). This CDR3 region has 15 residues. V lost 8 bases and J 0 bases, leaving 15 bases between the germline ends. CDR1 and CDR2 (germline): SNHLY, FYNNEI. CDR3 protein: CASAGRTASTDTQYF. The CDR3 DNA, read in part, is TGTGCCAGCGCAGGGAGGACAGCGAGCACAGATACG. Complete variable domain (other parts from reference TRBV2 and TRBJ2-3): EPEVTQTPSHQVTQMGQEVILRCVPISNHLYFYWYRQILGQKVEFLVSFYNNEISEKSEIFDDQFSVERPDGSNFTLKIRSTKLEDSAMYFCASAGRTASTDTQYFGPGTRLTVL.

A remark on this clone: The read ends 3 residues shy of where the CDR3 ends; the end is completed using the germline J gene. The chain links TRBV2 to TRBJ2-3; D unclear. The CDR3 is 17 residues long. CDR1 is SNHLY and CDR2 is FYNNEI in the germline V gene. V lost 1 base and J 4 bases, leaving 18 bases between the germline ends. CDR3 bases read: TGTGCCAGCAGTGAAGAGGCTAGAAGTATTTTTGCAGATACG. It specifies CASSEEARSIFADT. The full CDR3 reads CASSEEARSIFADTQYF.

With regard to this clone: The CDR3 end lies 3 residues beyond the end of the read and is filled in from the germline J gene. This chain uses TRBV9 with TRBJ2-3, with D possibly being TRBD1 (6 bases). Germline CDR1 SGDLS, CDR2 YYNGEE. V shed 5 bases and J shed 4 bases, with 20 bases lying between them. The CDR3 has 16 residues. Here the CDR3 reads CASSGLSGVLADTQYF. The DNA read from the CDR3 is TGTGCCAGCAGTGGTCTCTCAGGGGTGTTGGCAGATACG.

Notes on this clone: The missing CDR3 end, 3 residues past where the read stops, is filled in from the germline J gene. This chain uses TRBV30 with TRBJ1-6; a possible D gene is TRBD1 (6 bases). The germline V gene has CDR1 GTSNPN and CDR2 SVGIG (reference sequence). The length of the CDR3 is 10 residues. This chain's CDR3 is CAWGGVPLHF. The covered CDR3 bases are TGTGCCTGGGGGGGCGTCCCC.